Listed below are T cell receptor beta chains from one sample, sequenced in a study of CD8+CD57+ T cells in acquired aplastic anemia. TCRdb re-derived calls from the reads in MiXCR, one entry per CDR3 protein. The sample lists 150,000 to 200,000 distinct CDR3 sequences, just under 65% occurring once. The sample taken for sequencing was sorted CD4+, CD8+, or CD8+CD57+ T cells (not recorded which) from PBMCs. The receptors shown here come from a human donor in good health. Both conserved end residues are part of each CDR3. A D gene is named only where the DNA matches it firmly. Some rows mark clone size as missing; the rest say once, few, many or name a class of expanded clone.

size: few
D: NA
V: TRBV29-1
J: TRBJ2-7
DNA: TGCAGCGGGGGAGAGTCCTTTGCCTACGAGCAGTACTTC
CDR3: CSGGESFAYEQYF

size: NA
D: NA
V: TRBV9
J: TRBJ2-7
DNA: TGTGCCAGCAGCCGACCCGGGACACCAACCTACGAGCAGTACTTC
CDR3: CASSRPGTPTYEQYF

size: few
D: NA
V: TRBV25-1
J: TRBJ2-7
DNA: TGTGCCAGCAGTGAATCCCAGGGGGGGGCCTACGAGCAGTACTTC
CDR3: CASSESQGGAYEQYF

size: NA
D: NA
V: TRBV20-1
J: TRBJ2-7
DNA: TGCAGTGCTAGAGAGGGACAAAACTACGAGCAGTACTTC
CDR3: CSAREGQNYEQYF

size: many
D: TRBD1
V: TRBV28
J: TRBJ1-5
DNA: TGTGCCAGTGGCGGGACAGGGTATTATCAGCCCCAGCATTTT
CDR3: CASGGTGYYQPQHF

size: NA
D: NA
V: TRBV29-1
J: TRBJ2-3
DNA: TGCAGCGTTGGCCCAACCCGAATGGATACGCAGTATTTT
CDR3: CSVGPTRMDTQYF

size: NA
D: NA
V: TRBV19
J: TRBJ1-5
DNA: TGTGCCAGTAGTATCGGGGGGAAGGCTCAGCCCCAGCATTTT
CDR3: CASSIGGKAQPQHF

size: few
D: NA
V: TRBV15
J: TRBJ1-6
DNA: TGTGCCACCAGCCGAGGGGGATATGGGGGTTCACCCCTCCACTTC
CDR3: CATSRGGYGGSPLHF

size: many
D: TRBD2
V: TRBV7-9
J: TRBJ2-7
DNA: TGTGCCAGCAGTCTAGGACTAGCCGATACCTACGAGCAGTACTTC
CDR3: CASSLGLADTYEQYF

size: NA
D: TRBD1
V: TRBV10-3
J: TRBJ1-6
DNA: TGTGCCATCAGGGCCGACAGGGGAAATTCACCCCTCCACTTT
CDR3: CAIRADRGNSPLHF

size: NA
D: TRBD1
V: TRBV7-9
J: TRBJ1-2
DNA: TGTGCCAGCAGCCTCGGACAGGACTACACCTTC
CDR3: CASSLGQDYTF

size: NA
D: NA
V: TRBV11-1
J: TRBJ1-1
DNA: TGTGCCAGCAGCTTCGGAACTAACACTGAAGCTTTCTTT
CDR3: CASSFGTNTEAFF

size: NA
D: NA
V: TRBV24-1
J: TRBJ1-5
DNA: TGTGCCACCAGTGATTTGGTCTCTGTCCGGGCTCAGCCCCAGCATTTT
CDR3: CATSDLVSVRAQPQHF

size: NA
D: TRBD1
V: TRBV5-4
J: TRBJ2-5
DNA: TGTGCCAGCAGCTTGGGCGTGGTGGGACAGGGGGCGCGTGAGACCCAGTACTTC
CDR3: CASSLGVVGQGARETQYF

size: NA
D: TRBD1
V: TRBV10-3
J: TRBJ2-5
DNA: TGTGCCATCAGTGCCGGCAGGGGGAGAGAGACCCAGTACTTC
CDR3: CAISAGRGRETQYF

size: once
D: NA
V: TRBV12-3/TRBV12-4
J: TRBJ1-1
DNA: TGTGCCAGCACCAAGCAAGGGAACACTGAAGCTTTCTTT
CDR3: CASTKQGNTEAFF

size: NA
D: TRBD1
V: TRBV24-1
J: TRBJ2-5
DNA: TGTGCCACCACGGGGACAGGTGGGGCACAAGAGACCCAGTACTTC
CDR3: CATTGTGGAQETQYF

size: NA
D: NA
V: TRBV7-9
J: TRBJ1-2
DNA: TGTGCCAGCAGCTCAGATTCGCGTGGCTACACCTTC
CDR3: CASSSDSRGYTF

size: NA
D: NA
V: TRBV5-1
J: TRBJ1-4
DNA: TGCGCCAGCAGCTTAGGGGCAGGACGAGAAAAACTGTTTTTT
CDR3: CASSLGAGREKLFF

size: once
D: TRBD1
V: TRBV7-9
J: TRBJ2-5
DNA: TGTGCCAGCAGCTCTACAGGGGGCGGTGAGACCCAGTACTTC
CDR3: CASSSTGGGETQYF

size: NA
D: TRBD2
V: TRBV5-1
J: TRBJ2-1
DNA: TGCGCCAGCGCGGGGCTAGCGGGGGATATACTATACAATGAGCAGTTCTTC
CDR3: CASAGLAGDILYNEQFF

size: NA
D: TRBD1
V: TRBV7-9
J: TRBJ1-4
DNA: TGTGCCAGCAGCTTTGGGACAGGGGAAAAACTGTTTTTT
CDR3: CASSFGTGEKLFF

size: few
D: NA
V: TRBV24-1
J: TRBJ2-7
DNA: TGTGCCACCAGTGATCCAAATGACAGTTTCGAGCAGTACTTC
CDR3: CATSDPNDSFEQYF

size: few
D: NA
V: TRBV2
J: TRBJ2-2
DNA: TGTGCCAGCAGTGTCCAGGGAACGAAGAACACCGGGGAGCTGTTTTTT
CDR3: CASSVQGTKNTGELFF

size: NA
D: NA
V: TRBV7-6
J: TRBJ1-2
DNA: TGTGCCAGCAGCTTAGACAGGGAACGTGGCTACACCTTC
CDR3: CASSLDRERGYTF

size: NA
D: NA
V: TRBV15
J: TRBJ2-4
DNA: TGTGCCACCAGCAGAGTACGAGGGGTTCGAGGGGCACAAAACATTCAGTACTTC
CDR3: CATSRVRGVRGAQNIQYF

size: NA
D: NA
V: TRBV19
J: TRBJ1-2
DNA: TGTGCCAGTAACACAGGTGGCTATGGCTACACCTTC
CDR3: CASNTGGYGYTF

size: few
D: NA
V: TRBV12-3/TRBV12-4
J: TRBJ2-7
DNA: TGTGCCAGCAGTTCCGGGACTTTCTACGAGCAGTACTTC
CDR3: CASSSGTFYEQYF

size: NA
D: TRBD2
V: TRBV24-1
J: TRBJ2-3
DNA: TGTGCCACCGAAGCGGAAGCGGGATCCACAGATACGCAGTATTTT
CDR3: CATEAEAGSTDTQYF

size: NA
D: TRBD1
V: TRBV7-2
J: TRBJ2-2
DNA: TGTGCCAGCAGCCAAGACAGGGCTCCCGGGGAGCTGTTTTTT
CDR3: CASSQDRAPGELFF

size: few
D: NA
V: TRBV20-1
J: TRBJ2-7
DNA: TGCAGTGCTACCAGGGGGGGCACCTCCGAGCAGTACTTC
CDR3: CSATRGGTSEQYF

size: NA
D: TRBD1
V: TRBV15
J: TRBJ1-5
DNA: TGTGCCACCAGCAGAGACAGGGGGCTTTGGAATCAGCCCCAGCATTTT
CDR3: CATSRDRGLWNQPQHF

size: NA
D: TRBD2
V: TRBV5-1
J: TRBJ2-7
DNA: TGCGCCAGCAGTCCGCGGGGGGTCCTCTACGAGCAGTACTTC
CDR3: CASSPRGVLYEQYF

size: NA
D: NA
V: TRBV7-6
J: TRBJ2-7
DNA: TGTGCCAGCAGCTTAGGTGAGGGCCCATCCCTCGAGCAGTACTTC
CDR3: CASSLGEGPSLEQYF

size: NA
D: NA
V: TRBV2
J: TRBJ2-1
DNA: TGTGCCAGCAGTGACACAGTGCAGTTCTTC
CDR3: CASSDTVQFF

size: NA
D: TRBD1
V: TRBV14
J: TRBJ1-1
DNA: TGTGCCAGCAGCCAAGACTTAGGGGGCGCGGAGATCGCTGAAGCTTTCTTT
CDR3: CASSQDLGGAEIAEAFF

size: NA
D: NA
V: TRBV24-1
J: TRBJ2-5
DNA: TGTGCCACCAGTGATTTCCCCAAGTACCAAGAGACCCAGTACTTC
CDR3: CATSDFPKYQETQYF

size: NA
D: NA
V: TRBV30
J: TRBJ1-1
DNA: TGTGCCTGGAGTGGGGACGGATTGAACACTGAAGCTTTCTTT
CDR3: CAWSGDGLNTEAFF

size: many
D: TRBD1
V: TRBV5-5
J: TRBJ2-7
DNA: TGTGCCAGCCAATGGACAGGGGGAAACTACGAGCAGTACTTC
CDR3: CASQWTGGNYEQYF

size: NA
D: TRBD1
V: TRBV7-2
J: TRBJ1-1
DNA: TGTGCCAGCAGCTTGGCGGGACAGATGAACACTGAAGCTTTCTTT
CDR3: CASSLAGQMNTEAFF

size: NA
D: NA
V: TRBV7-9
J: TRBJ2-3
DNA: TGTGCCAGCAGCCAGAGGGAGTGGGAAGATACGCAGTATTTT
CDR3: CASSQREWEDTQYF

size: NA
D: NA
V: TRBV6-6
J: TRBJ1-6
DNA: TGTGCCGCCGTCCGGTTTTATAATTCACCCCTCCACTTT
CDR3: CAAVRFYNSPLHF

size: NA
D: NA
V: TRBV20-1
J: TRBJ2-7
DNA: TGCAGTGCTCGGGGACCCCGGGACTACGAGCAGTACTTC
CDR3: CSARGPRDYEQYF

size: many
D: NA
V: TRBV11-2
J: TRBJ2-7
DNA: TGTGCCAGCAGCTTTCATTCGAGCTCCTACGAGCAGTACTTC
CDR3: CASSFHSSSYEQYF

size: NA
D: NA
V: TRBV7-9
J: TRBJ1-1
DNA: TGTGCCAGCAGCTCTCGGGGGAGCACTGAAGCTTTCTTT
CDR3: CASSSRGSTEAFF

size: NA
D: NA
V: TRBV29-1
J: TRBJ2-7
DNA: TGCAGCGTTGCCGGGACGGACGTACGAGTGAAGTACTTC
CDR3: CSVAGTDVRVKYF

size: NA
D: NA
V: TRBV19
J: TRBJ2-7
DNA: TGTGCCAGTAAGCAGGGGAGCTCCTACGAGCAGTACTTC
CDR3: CASKQGSSYEQYF

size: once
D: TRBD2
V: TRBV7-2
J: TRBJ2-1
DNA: TGTGCCAGCAGCTTAGTCGGCTCCCCGGGGGGTGAGCAGTTCTTC
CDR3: CASSLVGSPGGEQFF

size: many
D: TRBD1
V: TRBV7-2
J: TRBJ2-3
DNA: TGTGCCAGCAGCCCTGACAGGGAACACACAGATACGCAGTATTTT
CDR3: CASSPDREHTDTQYF